This entry concerns a single T cell receptor (beta chain). Its matching antigen is unknown. This sample stems from a study of OX40 agonist ivuxolimab in advanced cancers. Study as a whole: Ivuxolimab, an antibody that agonizes OX40 (CD134), was administered to the patients. Having had anti-PD-1, anti-PD-L1 or anti-CTLA-4 therapy before was allowed, and roughly 40% had some.

Findings and limits, study-wide: Both CD4+ and CD8+ T cell populations in blood had undergone clonal expansion by week 6 at 0.1 to 3.0 mg/kg.

Libraries were prepared by immunoSEQ multiplex PCR; TCRdb keeps only in-frame clonotypes and omits some of them. The sample has roughly 130,000 clones, 80% to 95% seen once. The origin of this receptor is an adult with an advanced solid tumor such as melanoma, head and neck, liver or kidney cancer. Sequences were derived from CD4+ or CD8+ T cells sorted from blood, sampled in a trial of the OX40 agonist ivuxolimab.

The CDR3 loop is CASSLIASGRTRTDTQYF. The CDR3 nucleotides are TGTGCCAGCAGCTTAATCGCTAGCGGGAGGACCCGCACAGATACGCAGTATTTT. The chain employs TRBV7-3 and TRBJ2-3; 11 bases line up with TRBD2. Germline loops: CDR1 SGHTA, CDR2 FQGTGA. The CDR3 has 18 amino acids. The V segment lost 1 base and the J segment 1 base; nucleotides outside the gene matches: 7.